This TCR beta chain is drawn from a study of shared clonotypes between healthy human individuals. Study at large: Plates per donor: three CD4 naive, three CD4 memory, two CD8 naive, one CD8 memory.

V shed 2 bases and J 5 bases; nucleotides not matched to a gene: 6. CDR3 length: 14 residues. Germline CDR1 GTSNPN, CDR2 SVGIG (reference sequence). Genomic DNA per cell subset filled all wells of several immunoSEQ plates. For sorted subsets, 200 ng DNA per replicate equaled 30,000 or so T cell genomes. Method: immunoSEQ multiplex PCR; TCRdb's copy keeps in-frame clones and lacks some. Of some 2,400,000 clones listed, more than 90% are singletons. Sample: naive CD4+ T cells sorted from blood. This sample's subset: CD45RA+ positively selected. The TCR comes from a man aged 18 to 30 in good health. This chain connects TRBV30 to TRBJ2-7; 10 bases are a match to TRBD1. This CDR3 reads CAWSIPGQGNEQYF. The CDR3 DNA sequence: TGTGCCTGGAGTATCCCGGGACAGGGGAACGAGCAGTACTTC.